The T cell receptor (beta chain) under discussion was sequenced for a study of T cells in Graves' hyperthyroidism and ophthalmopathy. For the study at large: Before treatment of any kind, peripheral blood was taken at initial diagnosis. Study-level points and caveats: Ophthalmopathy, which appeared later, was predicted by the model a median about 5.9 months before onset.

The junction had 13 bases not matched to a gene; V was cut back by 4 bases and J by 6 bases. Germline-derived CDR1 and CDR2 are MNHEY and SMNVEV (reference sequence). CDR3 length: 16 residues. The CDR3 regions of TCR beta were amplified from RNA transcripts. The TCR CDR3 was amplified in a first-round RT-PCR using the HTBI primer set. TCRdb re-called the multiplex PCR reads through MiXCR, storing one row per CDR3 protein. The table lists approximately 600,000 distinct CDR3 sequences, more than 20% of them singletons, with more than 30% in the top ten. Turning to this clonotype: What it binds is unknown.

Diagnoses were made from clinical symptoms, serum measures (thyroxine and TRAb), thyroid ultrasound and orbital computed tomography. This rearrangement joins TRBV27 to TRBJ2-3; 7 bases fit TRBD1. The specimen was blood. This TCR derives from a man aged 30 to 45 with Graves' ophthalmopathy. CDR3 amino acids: CASSSGTVFERDTQYF. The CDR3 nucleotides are TGTGCCAGCAGTTCAGGGACAGTATTCGAGCGGGATACGCAGTATTTT.